The 4 T cell receptor beta chains in this list originate from one sample, sequenced in a study of blood T cell repertoires in COVID-19. TCRdb's table, derived via immunoSEQ multiplex PCR, lists solely in-frame clones and lacks some. The table shows 180,000 or so clones, with roughly 88% occurring only once. Source material: peripheral blood. The receptor set was obtained from a woman in her thirties with acute or convalescent COVID-19.

J is TRBJ2-7 and V is TRBV9, with 11 bases lining up with TRBD2. The length of the CDR3 is 15 residues. J gave up 4 bases and V 5 bases, and 8 bases lay outside the gene matches. The germline V gene encodes CDR1 SGDLS and CDR2 YYNGEE. Here the CDR3 DNA reads TGTGCCAGCAGTCAGGGACTAGCGGAAATTTACGAGCAGTACTTC. Its protein is CASSQGLAEIYEQYF.

J is TRBJ2-7 and V is TRBV6-1; a weak D match, TRBD1 (6 bases). Looked up from germline, CDR1 is MNHNS and CDR2 is SASEGT. The ends were cut back, 3 bases at V and 7 bases at J, with 19 bases in the middle. The CDR3 contains 15 residues. The CDR3 spells CASSDHGRKTGEQYF. Written as DNA, the CDR3 is TGTGCCAGCAGTGACCATGGTCGTAAGACAGGTGAGCAGTACTTC.

The genes are TRBV6-5 and TRBJ2-1; D not resolved. Deletions cut 2 bases from V and 7 bases from J, with 18 bases between. CDR3 size: 16 residues. Germline values: CDR1 MNHEY, CDR2 SVGAGI. The CDR3 coding sequence is TGTGCCAGCAGTTACACAACCAACTTCAACGGGAATGAGCAGTTCTTC. This encodes CASSYTTNFNGNEQFF.

The chain couples TRBV28 to TRBJ1-3; a weak D match, TRBD1 (6 bases). CDR3 length: 14 residues. Trimming took off 10 bases at V and 5 bases at J, with 18 bases between the two ends. Germline values: CDR1 MDHEN, CDR2 SYDVKM. The CDR3 DNA reads as TGTGCCATTGGGAGGGGGAGCTCCAGAAACACCATATATTTT. Its translation is CAIGRGSSRNTIYF.